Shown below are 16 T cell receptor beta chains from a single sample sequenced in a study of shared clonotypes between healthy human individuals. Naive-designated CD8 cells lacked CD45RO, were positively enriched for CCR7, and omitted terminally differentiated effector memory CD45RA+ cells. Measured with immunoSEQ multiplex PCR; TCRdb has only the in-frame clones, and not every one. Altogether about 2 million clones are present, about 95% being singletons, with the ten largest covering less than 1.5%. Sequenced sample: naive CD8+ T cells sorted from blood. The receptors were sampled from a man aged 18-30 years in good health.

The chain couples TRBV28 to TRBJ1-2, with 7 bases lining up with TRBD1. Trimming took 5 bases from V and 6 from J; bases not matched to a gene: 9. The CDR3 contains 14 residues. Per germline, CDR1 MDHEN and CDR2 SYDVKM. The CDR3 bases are TGTGCCAGCAGTGAACAGGGGCTGAATGATGGCTACACCTTC. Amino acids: CASSEQGLNDGYTF.

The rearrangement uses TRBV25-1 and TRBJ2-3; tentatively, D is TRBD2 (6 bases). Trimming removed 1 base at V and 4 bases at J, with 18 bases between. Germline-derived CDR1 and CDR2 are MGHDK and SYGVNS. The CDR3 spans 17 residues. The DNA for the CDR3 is TGTGCCAGCAGTGAATTACTGGAGGGGATTAGCGCAGATACGCAGTATTTT. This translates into CASSELLEGISADTQYF.

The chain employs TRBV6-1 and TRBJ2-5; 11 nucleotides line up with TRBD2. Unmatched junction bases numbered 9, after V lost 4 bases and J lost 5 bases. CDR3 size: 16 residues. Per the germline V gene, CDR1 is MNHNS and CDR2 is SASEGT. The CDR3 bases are TGTGCCAGCAGTGTAGGTAGCGGGGGGGCTTTGGAGACCCAGTACTTC. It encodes CASSVGSGGALETQYF.

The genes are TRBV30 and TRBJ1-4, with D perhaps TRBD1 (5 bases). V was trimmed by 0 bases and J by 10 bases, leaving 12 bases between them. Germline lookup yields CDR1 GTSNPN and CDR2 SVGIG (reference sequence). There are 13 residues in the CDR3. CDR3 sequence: CAWSVQVEAKLFF. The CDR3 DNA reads TGTGCCTGGAGTGTACAGGTCGAGGCAAAACTGTTTTTT.

Written as DNA, the CDR3 is TGTGCCTATTGGACCGGTGGCTACACCTTC. The encoded protein is CAYWTGGYTF. The chain joins TRBV30 to TRBJ1-2; the D is unclear. Germline-derived CDR1 and CDR2 are GTSNPN and SVGIG (reference sequence). V was pared by 7 bases and J by 7 bases, with 10 bases between. CDR3 size: 10 residues. Full variable domain (missing parts from reference TRBV30 and TRBJ1-2): SQTIHQWPATLVQPVGSPLSLECTVEGTSNPNLYWYRQAAGRGLQLLFYSVGIGQISSEVPQNLSASRPQDRQFILSSKKLLLSDSGFYLCAYWTGGYTFGSGTRLTVV.

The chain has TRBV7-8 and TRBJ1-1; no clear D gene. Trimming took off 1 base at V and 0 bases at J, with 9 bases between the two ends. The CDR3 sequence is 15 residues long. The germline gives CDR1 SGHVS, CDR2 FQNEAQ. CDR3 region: CASSLEIGMNTEAFF. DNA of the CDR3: TGTGCCAGCAGCTTAGAGATTGGGATGAACACTGAAGCTTTCTTT. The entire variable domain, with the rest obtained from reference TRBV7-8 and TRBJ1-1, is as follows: GAGVSQSPRYKVAKRGQDVALRCDPISGHVSLFWYQQALGQGPEFLTYFQNEAQLDKSGLPSDRFFAERPEGSVSTLKIQRTQQEDSAVYLCASSLEIGMNTEAFFGQGTRLTVV.

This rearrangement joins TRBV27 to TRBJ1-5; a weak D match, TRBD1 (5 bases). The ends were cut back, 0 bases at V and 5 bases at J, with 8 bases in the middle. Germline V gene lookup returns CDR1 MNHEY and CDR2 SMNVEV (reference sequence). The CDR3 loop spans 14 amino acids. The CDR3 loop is CASSLSTEYQPQHF. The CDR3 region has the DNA TGTGCCAGCAGTTTATCGACAGAATATCAGCCCCAGCATTTT.

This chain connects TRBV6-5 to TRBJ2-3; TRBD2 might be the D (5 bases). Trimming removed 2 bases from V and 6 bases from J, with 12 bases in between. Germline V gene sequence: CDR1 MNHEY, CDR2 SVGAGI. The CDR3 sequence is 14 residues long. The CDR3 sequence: CASSYTEEEDTQYF. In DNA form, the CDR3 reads TGTGCCAGCAGTTACACTGAGGAGGAGGATACGCAGTATTTT.

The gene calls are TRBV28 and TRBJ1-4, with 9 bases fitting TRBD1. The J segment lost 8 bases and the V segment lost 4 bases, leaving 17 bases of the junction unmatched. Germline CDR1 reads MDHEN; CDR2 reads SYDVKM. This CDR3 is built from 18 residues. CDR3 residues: CASSCRRDRAGYGEKLFF. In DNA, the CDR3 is TGTGCCAGCAGTTGTCGCCGGGACAGGGCAGGCTATGGGGAAAAACTGTTTTTT.

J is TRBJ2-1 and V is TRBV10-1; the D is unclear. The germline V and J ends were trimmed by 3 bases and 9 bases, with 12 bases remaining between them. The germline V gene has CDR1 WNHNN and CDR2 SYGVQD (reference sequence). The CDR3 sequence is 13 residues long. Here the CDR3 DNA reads TGCGCCAGCAGTGAAGGTTATCTCGGTGAGCAGTTCTTC. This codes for CASSEGYLGEQFF.

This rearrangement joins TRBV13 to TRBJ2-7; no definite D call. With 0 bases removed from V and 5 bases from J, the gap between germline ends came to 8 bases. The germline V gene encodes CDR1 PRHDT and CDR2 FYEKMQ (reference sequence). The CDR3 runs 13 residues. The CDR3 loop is CASSLGERNEQYF. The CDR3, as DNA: TGTGCCAGCAGCTTAGGGGAAAGAAACGAGCAGTACTTC.

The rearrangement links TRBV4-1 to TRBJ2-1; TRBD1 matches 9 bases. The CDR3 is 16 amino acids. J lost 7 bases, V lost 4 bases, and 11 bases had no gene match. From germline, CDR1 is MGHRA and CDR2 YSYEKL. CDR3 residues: CASSPGPGQGRNEQFF. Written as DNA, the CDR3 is TGCGCCAGCAGCCCCGGCCCGGGACAGGGTAGGAATGAGCAGTTCTTC.

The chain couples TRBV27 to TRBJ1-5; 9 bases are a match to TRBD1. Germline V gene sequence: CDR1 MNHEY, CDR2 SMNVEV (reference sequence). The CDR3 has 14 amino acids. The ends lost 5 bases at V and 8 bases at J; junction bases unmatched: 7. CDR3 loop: CASSHTGGAEPQHF. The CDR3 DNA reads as TGTGCCAGCAGTCACACAGGGGGCGCGGAGCCCCAGCATTTT.

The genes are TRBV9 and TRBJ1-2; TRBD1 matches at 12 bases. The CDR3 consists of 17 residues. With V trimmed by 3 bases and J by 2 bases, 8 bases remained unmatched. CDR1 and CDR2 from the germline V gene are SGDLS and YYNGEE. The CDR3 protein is CASSGRDRGRRNYGYTF. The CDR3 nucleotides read TGTGCCAGCAGCGGCAGGGACAGGGGGCGCAGAAACTATGGCTACACCTTC. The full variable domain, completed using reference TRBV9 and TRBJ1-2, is DSGVTQTPKHLITATGQRVTLRCSPRSGDLSVYWYQQSLDQGLQFLIQYYNGEERAKGNILERFSAQQFPDLHSELNLSSLELGDSALYFCASSGRDRGRRNYGYTFGSGTRLTVV.

CDR3 in DNA: TGTGCCAGCAGTTACTTCCACGAGCAGTACTTC. This gives the protein CASSYFHEQYF. The chain combines TRBV6-5 with TRBJ2-7; no reliable D call. Trimming pared 1 base from V and 5 bases from J, leaving 3 bases between. The germline CDR1 and CDR2 sequences are MNHEY and SVGAGI. The CDR3 totals 11 residues.

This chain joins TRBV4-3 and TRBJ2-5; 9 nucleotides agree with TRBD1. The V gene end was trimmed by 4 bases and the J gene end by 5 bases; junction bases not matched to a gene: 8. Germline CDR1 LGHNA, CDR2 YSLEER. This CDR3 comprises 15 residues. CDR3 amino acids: CASSRLTGGRETQYF. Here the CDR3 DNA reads TGCGCCAGCAGCCGACTTACAGGGGGCCGGGAGACCCAGTACTTC.